This T cell receptor (beta chain) was recovered during a study of beta chain features in type 1 diabetes. Turning to the study itself: Patients did not differ from healthy donors in age, gender or cell yield.

The germline CDR1 and CDR2 sequences are SGHTA and FQGNSA. This CDR3 has 14 amino acids. Deletions cut 1 base from V and 8 bases from J, with 11 bases between. Since all of the isolated RNA was reverse transcribed, expressed TCRB transcripts were what got sequenced. Sequencing used immunoSEQ multiplex PCR; TCRdb keeps in-frame clones, though not all of them. The table shows about 410,000 clones, with roughly 13% occurring only once. V usage is TRBV7-2 and J usage is TRBJ2-2, with D perhaps TRBD1 (5 bases). This receptor was obtained from a young man in good health. Specimen: naive CD4+ T cells from blood. The CDR3, as DNA: TGTGCCAGCAGCTTAGGTGGGGCTGGAGGGGAGCTGTTTTTT. This encodes CASSLGGAGGELFF. Complete variable domain (other parts from reference TRBV7-2 and TRBJ2-2): GAGVSQSPSNKVTEKGKDVELRCDPISGHTALYWYRQSLGQGLEFLIYFQGNSAPDKSGLPSDRFSAERTGGSVSTLTIQRTQQEDSAVYLCASSLGGAGGELFFGEGSRLTVL.